The 6 T cell receptor beta chains given below trace back to one sample, sequenced in a study of neurological immune-mediated disorders. Each CDR3 protein gets one entry after TCRdb re-called the 5' RACE reads with MiXCR. Of about 32,000 distinct CDR3 sequences listed, 3.5% to 4% are singletons. The sequencing input was PBMCs. The origin of the receptors is a man aged 25 to 40 with multiple sclerosis.

This clonotype has at least ten counts. CDR3: CASSPGGGGPPDTQYF. Written as DNA, the CDR3 is TGTGCCAGCAGTCCAGGAGGGGGGGGGCCCCCAGATACGCAGTATTTT. V gene TRBV12-3 or TRBV12-4 combines with J gene TRBJ2-3; D is possibly TRBD2 (7 bases). CDR3 length: 16 amino acids. Between the trimmed V and J ends, which lost 5 bases and 4 bases, there was a span of 19 bases.

This clonotype was recorded at least ten times. This sequence joins TRBV4-2 and TRBJ2-7; 10 bases match TRBD1. Trimming removed 5 bases from V and 3 bases from J; junction bases left unmatched: 7. The germline V gene encodes CDR1 LGHNA and CDR2 YNFKEQ. CDR3 length equals 15 residues. The DNA of the CDR3 is TGTGCCAGCAGCGACCGGGACAGGGGCTTCTACGAGCAGTACTTC. This encodes CASSDRDRGFYEQYF.

Many counts were recorded for this clonotype. The rearrangement links TRBV15 to TRBJ1-6; no reliable D call. Per germline, CDR1 LNHNV and CDR2 YYDKDF (reference sequence). CDR3 size: 12 residues. V was clipped by 0 bases and J by 14 bases, with 8 bases between them. CDR3 coding DNA: TGTGCCACCAGCAGAGATCGGGTATCCCTCCACTTT. It codes for CATSRDRVSLHF.

This clonotype has a count of ten or more. V usage is TRBV7-2 and J usage is TRBJ2-2; no reliable D call. Germline assignment: CDR1 SGHTA and CDR2 FQGNSA. This CDR3 contains 14 residues. V lost 5 bases to trimming and J lost 2 bases, with 9 bases between them. CDR3 sequence: CASSPPTNTGELFF. In nucleotides, the CDR3 is TGTGCCAGCAGCCCCCCTACCAACACCGGGGAGCTGTTTTTT.

This clonotype was counted at least ten times. This chain connects TRBV29-1 to TRBJ1-1, with D possibly matching TRBD1 (6 bases). The CDR3 runs 14 residues. Trimming removed 5 bases at V and 1 base at J, with 14 bases between. The germline CDR1 and CDR2 sequences are SQVTM and ANQGSEA. In DNA, the CDR3 is TGCAGCGTTTTTGGGGGGCAGGGGAACACTGAAGCTTTCTTT. Encoded protein: CSVFGGQGNTEAFF. Variable domain in full (rest from reference TRBV29-1 and TRBJ1-1): SAVISQKPSRDICQRGTSLTIQCQVDSQVTMMFWYRQQPGQSLTLIATANQGSEATYESGFVIDKFPISRPNLTFSTLTVSNMSPEDSSIYLCSVFGGQGNTEAFFGQGTRLTVV.

This clonotype was recorded at least ten times. The rearrangement joins TRBV6-5 to TRBJ2-3, with 9 bases identical to TRBD1. The length of the CDR3 is 16 residues. V trimming: 5 bases; J trimming: 4 bases; junction bases outside the gene matches: 10. Germline V CDR1 and CDR2: MNHEY, SVGAGI. In nucleotides, the CDR3 is TGTGCCAGCAGTCCCCTACCGGGACAGGGCGCAGATACGCAGTATTTT. Its protein is CASSPLPGQGADTQYF.